This T cell receptor (beta chain) comes out of a study of cytomegalovirus exposure and HLA in healthy donors. V dropped 7 bases and J dropped 5; count of bases not matched to a gene: 8. CDR3 length equals 14 residues. Germline assignment: CDR1 SGHAT and CDR2 FQDESV (reference sequence). The PCR made use of 60 Vbeta and 13 Jbeta primers. Clones were sequenced by immunoSEQ multiplex PCR, and TCRdb holds only the in-frame ones, with some missing. The table lists more than 100,000 clones, about 71% of them singletons. V is TRBV11-1 and J is TRBJ1-1, with 9 bases aligning to TRBD1. The sequence was obtained from a woman aged 45-65 years in good health and CMV-seronegative. The material sequenced was PBMCs. Here the CDR3 DNA reads TGTGCCAGCACCACGGGACAGGGATTTACTGAAGCTTTCTTT. It specifies CASTTGQGFTEAFF.